The sequence of this T cell receptor (beta chain) was determined in a study of OX40 agonist ivuxolimab in advanced cancers. About the research overall: Two cutaneous melanoma patients and one hepatocellular carcinoma patient, three in all, had partial responses. Study-wide findings and caveats: Antigen targets of the expanded peripheral T cells went undetermined.

With regard to this clone: Its antigen is unidentified.

V was pared by 1 base and J by 7 bases, with 9 bases of the junction left unmatched. The CDR3 spans 16 residues. Germline CDR1 and CDR2: LNHDA and SQIVND (reference sequence). Patients who had autoimmune disease history or got systemic immunosuppression were left out. Only in-frame clones appear in the TCRdb table, and some are missing; sequencing was by immunoSEQ multiplex PCR. This sample carries tens of thousands of clones, about 88% of them seen once, and the ten largest clones take 2.4%. The sequence was collected from an adult with an advanced solid tumor such as melanoma, head and neck, liver or kidney cancer. The gene calls are TRBV19 and TRBJ2-1; 8 positions agree with TRBD1. This material consisted of CD4+ or CD8+ T cells sorted from blood, taken in a trial of the OX40 agonist ivuxolimab. The CDR3 region has the DNA TGTGCCAGTAGTATAGTCGGACAGGGTCGGAGGAATGAGCAGTTCTTC. Its translation is CASSIVGQGRRNEQFF. Filled out from reference TRBV19 and TRBJ2-1, the complete variable domain reads DGGITQSPKYLFRKEGQNVTLSCEQNLNHDAMYWYRQDPGQGLRLIYYSQIVNDFQKGDIAEGYSVSREKKESFPLTVTSAQKNPTAFYLCASSIVGQGRRNEQFFGPGTRLTVL.